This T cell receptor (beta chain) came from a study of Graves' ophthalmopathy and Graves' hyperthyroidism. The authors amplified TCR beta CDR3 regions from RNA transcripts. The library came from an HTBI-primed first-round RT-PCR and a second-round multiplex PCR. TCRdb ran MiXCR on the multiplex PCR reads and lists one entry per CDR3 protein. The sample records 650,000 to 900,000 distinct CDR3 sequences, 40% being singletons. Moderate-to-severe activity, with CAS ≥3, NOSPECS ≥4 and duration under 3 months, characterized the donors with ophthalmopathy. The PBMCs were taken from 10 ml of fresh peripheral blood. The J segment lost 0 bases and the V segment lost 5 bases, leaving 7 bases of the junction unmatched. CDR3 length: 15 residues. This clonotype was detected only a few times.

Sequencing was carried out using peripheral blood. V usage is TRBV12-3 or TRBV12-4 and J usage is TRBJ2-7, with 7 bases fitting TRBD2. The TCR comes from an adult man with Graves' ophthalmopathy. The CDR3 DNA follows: TGTGCCAGCAGTCCTAGCGGACTCCCCTCCTACGAGCAGTACTTC. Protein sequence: CASSPSGLPSYEQYF.